This T cell receptor beta chain came from a study of cytomegalovirus exposure and HLA in healthy donors. Study results and limitations: In vitro checks showed that a few CMV-associated chains really do target CMV antigens.

A remark on this clone: Its specificity is unknown.

Use of 60 Vbeta and 13 Jbeta primers characterized the PCR. As originally analysed: In a later analysis, approximately 80 million unique TCR beta chains included roughly 11 million shared by two or more donors. Some clones are missing from TCRdb's copy, which holds only in-frame ones; the method was immunoSEQ multiplex PCR. V and J calls and clone size follow that table, whereas D and trimming were derived from the DNA. The sample includes approximately 96,000 clones, over 65% of them seen just once. The sample taken for sequencing was PBMCs. This TCR derives from a male donor in good health and CMV-seronegative.

In nucleotides, the CDR3 is TGTGCCAGCAGCTACCGGGACTTCGTAAACACTGAAGCTTTCTTT. Translated: CASSYRDFVNTEAFF. The chain employs TRBV7-9 and TRBJ1-1, with D perhaps matching TRBD1 (5 bases). CDR3 length: 15 amino acids. Germline CDR1 is SEHNR and CDR2 is FQNEAQ (reference sequence). V was pared by 4 bases and J by 2 bases, with 14 bases between. Together with reference TRBV7-9 and TRBJ1-1, the CDR3 gives the full variable domain: DTGVSQNPRHKITKRGQNVTFRCDPISEHNRLYWYRQTLGQGPEFLTYFQNEAQLEKSRLLSDRFSAERPKGSFSTLEIQRTEQGDSAMYLCASSYRDFVNTEAFFGQGTRLTVV.